These T cell receptor beta chains were read from a single sample in a study of blood T cell repertoires in COVID-19. TCRdb keeps only in-frame clones here, not all; method: immunoSEQ multiplex PCR. In the table there are 130,000 to 150,000 clones, around 83% of which are singletons. Sequencing input: PBMCs or T cells enriched from blood (not recorded which). The source is a woman between 50 and 59 years old who had been exposed to COVID-19. CDR3s include the opening cysteine and the closing phenylalanine or tryptophan. A D gene is named only where the DNA matches it firmly. Clone size is shown for a subset of rows, as once, few, many or a class of expanded clone.

len,d_gene,v_gene,abundance,j_gene,CDR3aa,CDR3nt
14,NA,TRBV2,NA,TRBJ2-7,CASSTPGRTYEQYF,TGTGCCAGTTCCACCCCGGGAAGAACCTACGAGCAGTACTTC
16,TRBD1,TRBV24-1,NA,TRBJ2-5,CATSDSRDSLQETQYF,TGTGCCACCAGTGATTCCCGGGACAGCCTACAAGAGACCCAGTACTTC
11,NA,TRBV6-5,NA,TRBJ1-2,CASKGVYGYTF,TGTGCCAGCAAAGGGGTCTATGGCTACACCTTC
18,TRBD1,TRBV27,NA,TRBJ1-4,CASSDQDRGRPTNEKLFF,TGTGCCAGCAGTGACCAGGACAGGGGGAGGCCAACTAATGAAAAACTGTTTTTT
14,NA,TRBV4-3,NA,TRBJ1-1,CASSQDSENTEAFF,TGCGCCAGCAGCCAAGATTCAGAGAACACTGAAGCTTTCTTT
18,TRBD2,TRBV5-4,NA,TRBJ2-1,CASSSGTSGTSSYNEQFF,TGTGCCAGCAGCTCCGGGACTAGCGGGACTAGCTCCTACAATGAGCAGTTCTTC
15,TRBD2,TRBV30,once,TRBJ2-6,CAWSLGGAGANVLTF,TGTGCCTGGAGTTTGGGGGGGGCTGGGGCCAACGTCCTGACTTTC
14,TRBD1,TRBV7-2,NA,TRBJ1-5,CASSFRGPTQPQHF,TGTGCCAGCAGCTTCAGGGGGCCCACTCAGCCCCAGCATTTT
20,TRBD2,TRBV19,NA,TRBJ2-4,CASSSRPGTSGDIAKNIQYF,TGTGCCAGTAGTAGCCGTCCCGGGACTAGCGGGGATATAGCCAAAAACATTCAGTACTTC
16,TRBD1,TRBV4-1,NA,TRBJ1-2,CASSPRRTGVNYGYTF,TGCGCCAGCAGCCCGAGGCGGACAGGGGTTAACTATGGCTACACCTTC
16,TRBD1,TRBV3-1/TRBV3-2,NA,TRBJ2-1,CASSQDTGGGFNEQFF,TGTGCCAGCAGCCAAGATACAGGGGGTGGATTCAATGAGCAGTTCTTC
14,NA,TRBV7-2,NA,TRBJ2-2,CASSLGAATGELFF,TGTGCCAGCAGCTTGGGAGCTGCCACCGGGGAGCTGTTTTTT
12,NA,TRBV18,NA,TRBJ2-5,CASSPEGVTQYF,TGTGCCAGCTCCCCCGAGGGAGTGACCCAGTACTTC
14,TRBD1,TRBV15,NA,TRBJ1-1,CATGTTGANTEAFF,TGTGCCACCGGGACGACAGGGGCAAACACTGAAGCTTTCTTT
16,TRBD1,TRBV15,few,TRBJ2-3,CATSRDPGTGTDTQYF,TGTGCCACCAGCAGAGATCCAGGGACAGGGACAGATACGCAGTATTTT
12,NA,TRBV19,once,TRBJ1-2,CASSIGGRGYTF,TGTGCCAGTAGTATCGGGGGTCGGGGCTACACCTTC
16,NA,TRBV7-2,NA,TRBJ2-3,CASSLRTGGREDTQYF,TGTGCCAGCAGCTTACGAACGGGGGGCCGGGAAGATACGCAGTATTTT
14,NA,TRBV5-1,few,TRBJ1-6,CASSLAPKTGRFHF,TGCGCCAGCAGCTTGGCCCCAAAAACAGGACGTTTCCACTTT
14,NA,TRBV2,NA,TRBJ1-1,CASSDSRGWTEAFF,TGTGCCAGCAGCGACTCCCGGGGGTGGACTGAAGCTTTCTTT
14,NA,TRBV6-2/TRBV6-3,few,TRBJ1-2,CASSYGSTGYGYTF,TGTGCCAGCAGTTACGGTTCTACGGGGTATGGCTACACCTTC
15,NA,TRBV18,NA,TRBJ1-2,CASSPLGGEIRGYTF,TGTGCCAGCTCACCCCTGGGTGGAGAGATACGTGGCTACACCTTC
15,NA,TRBV6-2/TRBV6-3,few,TRBJ1-2,CASTPLATGDYGYTF,TGTGCCAGCACCCCCCTTGCGACAGGCGACTATGGCTACACCTTC
15,TRBD1,TRBV27,NA,TRBJ2-7,CASSPTGVIFYEQYF,TGTGCCAGCAGTCCAACAGGGGTAATCTTCTACGAGCAGTACTTC
14,NA,TRBV4-3,few,TRBJ2-7,CASSQVLEGYEQYF,TGCGCCAGCAGCCAGGTACTCGAGGGCTACGAGCAGTACTTC
11,NA,TRBV12-3/TRBV12-4,NA,TRBJ1-6,CASSFRDALVF,TGTGCCAGCAGTTTCCGAGACGCCCTAGTCTTT
14,NA,TRBV5-1,NA,TRBJ2-1,CASSLKASKDEQFF,TGCGCCAGCAGCTTGAAGGCTAGTAAGGATGAGCAGTTCTTC
16,TRBD1,TRBV19,NA,TRBJ1-5,CASSTTGTGILQPQHF,TGTGCCAGTAGTACGACCGGGACAGGGATCCTACAGCCCCAGCATTTT
14,NA,TRBV7-9,NA,TRBJ2-3,CASTRGGKTDTQYF,TGTGCCAGCACCAGAGGCGGGAAAACAGATACGCAGTATTTT
14,NA,TRBV6-5,NA,TRBJ1-5,CASSLTANDQPQHF,TGTGCCAGCAGCCTAACAGCAAATGATCAGCCCCAGCATTTT
15,NA,TRBV7-9,many,TRBJ1-4,CASSPGLVWEEKLFF,TGTGCCAGCAGCCCTGGACTTGTCTGGGAGGAAAAACTGTTTTTT
12,NA,TRBV7-9,NA,TRBJ1-1,CASSLMGHDAFF,TGTGCCAGCAGCTTAATGGGACATGACGCTTTCTTT
15,NA,TRBV9,NA,TRBJ2-2,CASSVWGANTGELFF,TGTGCCAGCAGCGTTTGGGGGGCGAACACCGGGGAGCTGTTTTTT
13,NA,TRBV6-5,once,TRBJ1-1,CASTLGRGTEAFF,TGTGCCAGCACCCTCGGTCGGGGAACTGAAGCTTTCTTT
16,TRBD2,TRBV5-1,once,TRBJ2-1,CASSTGLAVSYNEQFF,TGCGCCAGCAGCACGGGACTAGCGGTCTCCTACAATGAGCAGTTCTTC
17,NA,TRBV5-4,NA,TRBJ2-2,CASTGGGPFADTGELFF,TGTGCCAGCACAGGAGGGGGCCCCTTTGCGGACACCGGGGAGCTGTTTTTT
16,NA,TRBV7-2,NA,TRBJ1-5,CASSLAGTSSNQPQHF,TGTGCCAGCAGCTTGGCAGGTACTTCAAGCAATCAGCCCCAGCATTTT
13,NA,TRBV11-2,NA,TRBJ2-1,CASSRGSYNEQFF,TGTGCCAGCAGCCGGGGCTCCTACAATGAGCAGTTCTTC
14,NA,TRBV2,once,TRBJ2-6,CASGRDSGANVLTF,TGTGCCAGCGGACGGGACTCTGGGGCCAACGTCCTGACTTTC
13,NA,TRBV7-9,NA,TRBJ1-2,CASSLQGNYGYTF,TGTGCCAGCAGCCTACAGGGTAACTATGGCTACACCTTC
15,NA,TRBV5-4,NA,TRBJ2-6,CASSLEGRGANVLTF,TGTGCCAGCAGCTTGGAGGGGAGGGGGGCCAACGTCCTGACTTTC
17,NA,TRBV7-6,many,TRBJ1-3,CASSLASGSLSGNTIYF,TGTGCCAGCAGCTTAGCATCAGGGTCCCTCTCTGGAAACACCATATATTTT
19,NA,TRBV7-2,NA,TRBJ2-3,CASSLWPSRTRAGTDTQYF,TGTGCCAGCAGCTTATGGCCCTCGAGGACACGTGCGGGGACAGATACGCAGTATTTT
16,TRBD2,TRBV4-2,once,TRBJ2-3,CASSLTTSGSTDTQYF,TGTGCCAGCAGCCTGACGACTAGCGGTTCCACAGATACGCAGTATTTT
18,TRBD2,TRBV5-4,NA,TRBJ2-5,CASRAGAYSGRAEETQYF,TGTGCCAGCAGGGCGGGTGCGTATAGCGGGAGGGCCGAAGAGACCCAGTACTTC
15,NA,TRBV2,NA,TRBJ1-6,CASSERQGSNSPLHF,TGTGCCAGCAGTGAAAGGCAGGGCTCTAATTCACCCCTCCACTTT
18,TRBD2,TRBV7-2,NA,TRBJ2-3,CASSLTQRLAGAEDTQYF,TGTGCCAGCAGCTTAACTCAGAGACTAGCGGGAGCGGAAGATACGCAGTATTTT
16,TRBD2,TRBV19,NA,TRBJ2-2,CASSIERTSVTGELFF,TGTGCCAGTAGTATAGAACGGACTAGCGTCACCGGGGAGCTGTTTTTT
14,NA,TRBV19,NA,TRBJ2-1,CASNQGSSYNEQFF,TGTGCCAGTAATCAGGGAAGCTCCTACAATGAGCAGTTCTTC
14,NA,TRBV4-2,NA,TRBJ1-4,CASGPGTTNEKLFF,TGTGCCTCAGGCCCCGGGACAACTAATGAAAAACTGTTTTTT
16,NA,TRBV11-1,NA,TRBJ2-2,CASSLLGGELAGELFF,TGTGCCAGCAGCTTGTTAGGTGGGGAGCTGGCCGGGGAGCTGTTTTTT
16,NA,TRBV10-2,few,TRBJ1-5,CASSEPSTGLNQPQHF,TGCGCCAGCAGTGAGCCTTCGACAGGACTCAATCAGCCCCAGCATTTT
15,TRBD2,TRBV18,NA,TRBJ2-5,CASSPPSSGSETQYF,TGTGCCAGCTCACCCCCGTCCAGCGGGAGTGAGACCCAGTACTTC
14,TRBD1,TRBV27,NA,TRBJ2-1,CASRPWGTANEQFF,TGTGCCAGCAGACCCTGGGGGACAGCAAATGAGCAGTTCTTC
15,TRBD2,TRBV11-2,NA,TRBJ2-1,CASSSIPGGSHEQFF,TGTGCCAGCAGCTCTATCCCTGGCGGGAGCCATGAGCAGTTCTTC
17,TRBD2,TRBV7-9,NA,TRBJ2-5,CASSLRTGTSGQETQYF,TGTGCCAGCAGCTTAAGGACCGGGACTAGCGGGCAAGAGACCCAGTACTTC
12,NA,TRBV5-1,NA,TRBJ2-7,CASSLGRGEQYF,TGCGCCAGCAGCTTGGGGAGGGGCGAGCAGTACTTC
13,NA,TRBV6-5,NA,TRBJ1-5,CASKAGVAQPQHF,TGTGCCAGCAAGGCAGGGGTAGCTCAGCCCCAGCATTTT
16,TRBD1,TRBV12-5,NA,TRBJ2-7,CASGLSPDRYSYEQYF,TGTGCTAGTGGTTTGTCTCCGGACAGGTACTCCTACGAGCAGTACTTC
16,TRBD2,TRBV7-9,once,TRBJ2-3,CASSLDRTSGIDTQYF,TGTGCCAGCAGCTTAGACCGGACTAGCGGGATTGATACGCAGTATTTT
15,NA,TRBV18,NA,TRBJ1-3,CASSPGELSGNTIYF,TGTGCCAGCTCACCCGGGGAGCTCTCTGGAAACACCATATATTTT